The next 8 T cell receptor beta chains were all read from a single sample in a study of blood T cell repertoires in COVID-19. Sequencing used immunoSEQ multiplex PCR; TCRdb keeps in-frame clones, though not all of them. The data contain 200,000 to 300,000 clones, around 86% of them seen just once; the ten biggest clones take up under 2%. The sequenced material came from PBMCs or T cells enriched from blood (not recorded which). The receptors stem from a man aged 35 to 55 who had recovered from COVID-19.

The rearrangement uses TRBV29-1 and TRBJ2-1, with TRBD2 identical over 12 bases. CDR3 length equals 16 residues. The V gene end was trimmed by 7 bases and the J gene end by 6 bases; junction bases not matched to a gene: 13. Germline CDR1 reads SQVTM; CDR2 reads ANQGSEA. The DNA for the CDR3 is TGCAGCGCCCGCCTGTGGGCTAGCGGGAGGGCCAATGAGCAGTTCTTC. Its protein product is CSARLWASGRANEQFF.

This clone was picked up one time. This sequence joins TRBV27 and TRBJ2-1, with 13 bases matching TRBD2. Trimming took 8 bases from V and 8 from J; bases not matched to a gene: 9. Germline V gene sequence: CDR1 MNHEY, CDR2 SMNVEV (reference sequence). The CDR3 consists of 15 residues. The CDR3, as DNA: TGTGCCAGCGTAGTGACTAGCGGGAGGTTTTATGAGCAGTTCTTC. Protein: CASVVTSGRFYEQFF.

This chain joins TRBV5-1 and TRBJ1-2; 8 bases are a match to TRBD1. CDR1 is SGHRS, CDR2 YFSETQ, per germline. The CDR3 is made up of 15 amino acids. Trimming cost V 0 bases and J 4 bases; bases outside gene matches: 5. The CDR3 here is CASSLGVTGVYGYTF. The DNA for the CDR3 is TGCGCCAGCAGCTTGGGGGTGACAGGGGTCTATGGCTACACCTTC.

The chain uses TRBV5-4 and TRBJ2-5; maybe TRBD2 (6 bases). The germline V gene has CDR1 SGHNT and CDR2 YYREEE (reference sequence). This CDR3 is 13 amino acids long. Trimming cost V 0 bases and J 5 bases, with 8 bases left between them. The CDR3 bases are TGTGCCAGCAGCTTGGACGGGAGTGAGACCCAGTACTTC. As protein: CASSLDGSETQYF. Variable domain in full (rest from reference TRBV5-4 and TRBJ2-5): ETGVTQSPTHLIKTRGQQVTLRCSSQSGHNTVSWYQQALGQGPQFIFQYYREEENGRGNFPPRFSGLQFPNYSSELNVNALELDDSALYLCASSLDGSETQYFGPGTRLLVL.

This chain links TRBV14 with TRBJ2-1; 8 nucleotides align to TRBD2. The CDR3 consists of 18 residues. V dropped 1 base and J dropped 8; count of bases not matched to a gene: 16. Germline CDR1 is SGHDN and CDR2 is FVKESK. CDR3 residues: CASSQGFQRGRSRYEQFF. CDR3 nucleotide sequence: TGTGCCAGCAGCCAAGGTTTTCAGCGGGGGAGGAGTCGGTATGAGCAGTTCTTC. The whole variable domain, filled in from reference TRBV14 and TRBJ2-1, reads EAGVTQFPSHSVIEKGQTVTLRCDPISGHDNLYWYRRVMGKEIKFLLHFVKESKQDESGMPNNRFLAERTGGTYSTLKVQPAELEDSGVYFCASSQGFQRGRSRYEQFFGPGTRLTVL.

CDR3 residues: CASRHTAGESYNEQFF. CDR3 nucleotide sequence: TGCGCCAGCAGACATACAGCGGGAGAATCCTACAATGAGCAGTTCTTC. The chain recombines TRBV4-1 with TRBJ2-1, with TRBD2 matching 8 bases. V shed 6 bases and J 1 base; nucleotides not matched to a gene: 8. CDR1 and CDR2 (germline): MGHRA, YSYEKL. The CDR3 loop spans 16 amino acids.

The V gene is TRBV5-1, the J gene TRBJ1-2, with 7 positions matching TRBD1. This CDR3 region has 16 residues. With 4 bases clipped from V and 4 bases from J, the junction kept 13 bases outside the gene matches. Germline V CDR1 and CDR2: SGHRS, YFSETQ. The CDR3 DNA sequence: TGCGCCAGCAGCACCAACCCCGGGACAGACACCTATGGCTACACCTTC. Residues: CASSTNPGTDTYGYTF.

This chain connects TRBV19 to TRBJ1-6, with 7 bases aligning to TRBD1. This CDR3 is 15 amino acids long. Germline V CDR1 and CDR2: LNHDA, SQIVND (reference sequence). V lost 3 bases and J lost 8; bases outside the gene matches: 7. CDR3 in amino acids: CASSIDREWDSPLHF. CDR3 sequence (DNA): TGTGCCAGTAGTATCGACAGGGAGTGGGATTCACCCCTCCACTTT.